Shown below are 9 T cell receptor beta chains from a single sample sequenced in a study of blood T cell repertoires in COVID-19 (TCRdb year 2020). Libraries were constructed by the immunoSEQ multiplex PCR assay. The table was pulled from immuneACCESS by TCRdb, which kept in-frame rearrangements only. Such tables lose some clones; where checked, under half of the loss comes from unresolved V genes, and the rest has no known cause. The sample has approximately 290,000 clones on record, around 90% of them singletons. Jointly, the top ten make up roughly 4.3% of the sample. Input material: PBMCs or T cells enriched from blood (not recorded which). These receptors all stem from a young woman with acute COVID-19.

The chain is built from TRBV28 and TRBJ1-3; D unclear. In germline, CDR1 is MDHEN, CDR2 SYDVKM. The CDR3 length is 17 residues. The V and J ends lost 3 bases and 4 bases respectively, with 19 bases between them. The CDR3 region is CASSFVRALRPGNTIYF. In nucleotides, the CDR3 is TGTGCCAGCAGTTTTGTGCGGGCTCTGAGGCCCGGAAACACCATATATTTT. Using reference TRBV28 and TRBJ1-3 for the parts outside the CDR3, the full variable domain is DVKVTQSSRYLVKRTGEKVFLECVQDMDHENMFWYRQDPGLGLRLIYFSYDVKMKEKGDIPEGYSVSREKKERFSLILESASTNQTSMYLCASSFVRALRPGNTIYFGEGSWLTVV.

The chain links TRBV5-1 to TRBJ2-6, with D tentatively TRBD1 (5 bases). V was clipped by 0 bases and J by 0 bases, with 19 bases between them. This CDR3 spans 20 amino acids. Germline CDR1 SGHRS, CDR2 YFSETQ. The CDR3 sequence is CASSLERSGSHSSGANVLTF. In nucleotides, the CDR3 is TGCGCCAGCAGCTTGGAAAGGTCAGGGTCGCATAGCTCTGGGGCCAACGTCCTGACTTTC. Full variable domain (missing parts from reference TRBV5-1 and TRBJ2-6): KAGVTQTPRYLIKTRGQQVTLSCSPISGHRSVSWYQQTPGQGLQFLFEYFSETQRNKGNFPGRFSGRQFSNSRSEMNVSTLELGDSALYLCASSLERSGSHSSGANVLTFGAGSRLTVL.

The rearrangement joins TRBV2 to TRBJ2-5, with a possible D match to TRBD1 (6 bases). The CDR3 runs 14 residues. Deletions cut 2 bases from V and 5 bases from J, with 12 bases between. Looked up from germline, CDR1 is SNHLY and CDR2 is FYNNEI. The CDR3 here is CASSEPQGMETQYF. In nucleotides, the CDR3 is TGTGCCAGCAGTGAACCTCAGGGGATGGAGACCCAGTACTTC.

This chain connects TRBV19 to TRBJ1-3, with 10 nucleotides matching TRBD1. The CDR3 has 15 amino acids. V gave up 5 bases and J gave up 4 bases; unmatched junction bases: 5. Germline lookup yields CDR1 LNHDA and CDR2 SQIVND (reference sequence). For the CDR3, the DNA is TGTGCCAGTAGTGAAGGGACAGGGGCAGGAAACACCATATATTTT. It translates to CASSEGTGAGNTIYF.

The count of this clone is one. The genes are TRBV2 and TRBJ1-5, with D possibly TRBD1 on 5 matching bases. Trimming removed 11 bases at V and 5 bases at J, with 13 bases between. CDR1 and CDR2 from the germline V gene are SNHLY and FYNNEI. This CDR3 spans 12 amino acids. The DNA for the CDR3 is TGTGCCTCCCGAGACAGCCATCAGCCCCAGCATTTT. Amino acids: CASRDSHQPQHF.

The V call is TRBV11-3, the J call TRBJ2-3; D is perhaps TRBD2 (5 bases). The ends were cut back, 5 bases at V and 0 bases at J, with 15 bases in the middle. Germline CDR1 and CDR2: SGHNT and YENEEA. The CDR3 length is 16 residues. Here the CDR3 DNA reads TGTGCCAGCAGCCGCGACGGGGTCGGTAGCACAGATACGCAGTATTTT. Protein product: CASSRDGVGSTDTQYF.

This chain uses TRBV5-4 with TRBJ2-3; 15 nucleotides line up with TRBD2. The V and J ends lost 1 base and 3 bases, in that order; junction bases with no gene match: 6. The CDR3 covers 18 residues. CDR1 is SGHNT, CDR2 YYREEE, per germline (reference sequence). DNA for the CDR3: TGTGCCAGCAGCTTGAGGACTAGCGGGAGGGCTGTTACAGATACGCAGTATTTT. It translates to CASSLRTSGRAVTDTQYF.

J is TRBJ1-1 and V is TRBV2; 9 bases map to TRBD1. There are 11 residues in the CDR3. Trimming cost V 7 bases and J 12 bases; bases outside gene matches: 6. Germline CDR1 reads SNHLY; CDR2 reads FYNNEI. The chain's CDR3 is CASIRTGETFF. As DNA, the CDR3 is TGTGCCAGCATCCGGACAGGGGAAACTTTCTTT. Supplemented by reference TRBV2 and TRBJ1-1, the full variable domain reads EPEVTQTPSHQVTQMGQEVILRCVPISNHLYFYWYRQILGQKVEFLVSFYNNEISEKSEIFDDQFSVERPDGSNFTLKIRSTKLEDSAMYFCASIRTGETFFGQGTRLTVV.

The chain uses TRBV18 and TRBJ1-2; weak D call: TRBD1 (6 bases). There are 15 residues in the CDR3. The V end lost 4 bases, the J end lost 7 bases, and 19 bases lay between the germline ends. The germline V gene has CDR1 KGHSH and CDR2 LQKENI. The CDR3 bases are TGTGCCAGCTCACTATCACAGGGAAATCTGGGTGGCTACACCTTC. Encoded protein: CASSLSQGNLGGYTF.